The rows below give T cell receptor beta chains drawn from one sample of a study of blood T cell repertoires in COVID-19. The repertoire was sequenced with immunoSEQ multiplex PCR; TCRdb's copy has only in-frame clones and lacks some. The repertoire includes roughly 150,000 clones, over 75% of them detected once, and around 15% sits in the top ten. The material sequenced was peripheral blood. The receptors stem from a man aged 18 to 30 with COVID-19, enrolled during active disease. The CDR3 runs from the conserved cysteine through the conserved F or W. A D gene is named only where the DNA matches it firmly. Not all rows give a size; the values are once, few, many and, for expanded clones, a class.

clone_size	d_call	v_call	j_call	cdr3_aa	cdr3_nt
-	-	TRBV6-5	TRBJ1-2	CASSYTGTYGYTF	TGTGCCAGCAGTTACACAGGGACCTATGGCTACACCTTC
few	TRBD2	TRBV6-5	TRBJ2-2	CASSSVAGEWIGELFF	TGTGCCAGCAGTTCCGTAGCGGGAGAGTGGATCGGGGAGCTGTTTTTT
-	TRBD1	TRBV28	TRBJ1-5	CASSYSNDRVGNQPQHF	TGTGCCAGCAGTTATTCTAATGACAGGGTAGGAAATCAGCCCCAGCATTTT
-	-	TRBV11-2	TRBJ1-2	CASSLGPTGLLYGYTF	TGTGCCAGCAGCTTAGGTCCCACAGGGCTCCTCTATGGCTACACCTTC
-	TRBD1	TRBV28	TRBJ2-6	CASSPTGQGFSGANVLTF	TGTGCCAGCAGCCCCACGGGACAGGGATTCTCTGGGGCCAACGTCCTGACTTTC
-	TRBD1	TRBV7-9	TRBJ2-7	CASSRWTGDEQYF	TGTGCCAGCAGCCGCTGGACAGGGGACGAGCAGTACTTC
-	TRBD2	TRBV12-5	TRBJ2-2	CASGLGTSGSTGELFF	TGTGCTAGTGGTTTGGGGACTAGCGGGAGTACCGGGGAGCTGTTTTTT
-	TRBD1	TRBV3-1/TRBV3-2	TRBJ1-5	CASSLGTAKMPQHF	TGTGCCAGCAGCCTAGGGACAGCGAAGATGCCCCAGCATTTT
-	TRBD1	TRBV20-1	TRBJ2-7	CSASRQGYEQYF	TGCAGTGCTAGTAGACAGGGCTACGAGCAGTACTTC
-	-	TRBV11-2	TRBJ2-3	CASRAFGGPGTDTQYF	TGTGCCAGCAGGGCCTTCGGGGGGCCGGGCACAGATACGCAGTATTTT
-	TRBD1	TRBV4-3	TRBJ1-2	CASSASGGSNYGYTF	TGCGCCAGCAGCGCCTCAGGGGGTTCTAACTATGGCTACACCTTC
-	-	TRBV28	TRBJ2-3	CASTDWEGTDTQYF	TGTGCCAGCACCGACTGGGAGGGCACAGATACGCAGTATTTT
few	-	TRBV28	TRBJ1-2	CASSRPSAGYGYTF	TGTGCCAGCAGCCGACCCTCCGCCGGGTATGGCTACACCTTC
-	-	TRBV5-3	TRBJ1-1	CARSCPGAFF	TGTGCCAGAAGCTGCCCCGGGGCTTTCTTT
-	-	TRBV5-6	TRBJ1-6	CASSPGGRISYNSPLHF	TGTGCCAGCAGCCCCGGAGGTCGGATATCCTATAATTCACCCCTCCACTTT
-	-	TRBV10-2	TRBJ2-1	CASWDFGEQFF	TGCGCCAGCTGGGACTTCGGGGAGCAGTTCTTC
-	TRBD2	TRBV27	TRBJ2-7	CASSSGRDPNAYEQYF	TGTGCCAGCAGCAGCGGGAGGGACCCTAACGCCTACGAGCAGTACTTC
-	TRBD1	TRBV7-2	TRBJ2-7	CASSFGTASTYEQYF	TGTGCCAGCAGCTTCGGGACAGCCTCTACCTACGAGCAGTACTTC
-	TRBD1	TRBV28	TRBJ2-1	CASSSAGQGFFPILNEQFF	TGTGCCAGCAGTTCCGCGGGACAGGGGTTTTTTCCAATACTCAATGAGCAGTTCTTC
-	TRBD1	TRBV25-1	TRBJ2-7	CASSNPVGGEYEQYF	TGTGCCAGCAGCAATCCCGTAGGGGGCGAATACGAGCAGTACTTC
once	-	TRBV30	TRBJ1-5	CAWSLRDNQPQHF	TGTGCCTGGAGTTTGAGGGACAATCAGCCCCAGCATTTT
-	TRBD1	TRBV28	TRBJ1-5	CASSQTGGANQPQHF	TGTGCCAGCAGTCAGACAGGGGGCGCGAATCAGCCCCAGCATTTT
-	-	TRBV12-1	TRBJ2-7	CASSCTLPYLLRTRDYEQYF	TGTGCCAGCAGCTGTACCCTTCCTTACCTACTACGGACTAGAGACTACGAGCAGTACTTC
-	TRBD1	TRBV7-8	TRBJ2-1	CASSLGQGGEQFF	TGTGCCAGCAGCTTGGGACAGGGTGGAGAGCAGTTCTTC
-	-	TRBV9	TRBJ2-5	CASSDGTSQETQYF	TGTGCCAGCAGCGACGGGACAAGTCAAGAGACCCAGTACTTC
-	TRBD2	TRBV19	TRBJ2-7	CASRPGLAGSYEQYF	TGTGCCAGTAGGCCAGGACTAGCGGGTTCCTACGAGCAGTACTTC
-	TRBD1	TRBV15	TRBJ1-3	CATSSVRGYTGNTIYF	TGTGCCACCAGCAGTGTCAGGGGGTACACTGGAAACACCATATATTTT
-	TRBD1	TRBV29-1	TRBJ2-5	CSVPSGTGGAETQYF	TGCAGCGTTCCGAGTGGGACAGGGGGCGCAGAGACCCAGTACTTC
-	-	TRBV6-1	TRBJ1-2	CASSEALEGRFYGYTF	TGTGCCAGCAGTGAAGCGCTGGAGGGCCGATTTTATGGCTACACCTTC
-	-	TRBV11-3	TRBJ2-2	CASSLAAGELFF	TGTGCCAGCAGCTTAGCGGCCGGGGAGCTGTTTTTT
few	-	TRBV7-9	TRBJ1-2	CASSPDGRANYGYTF	TGTGCCAGCAGCCCAGATGGCAGGGCGAACTATGGCTACACCTTC
-	-	TRBV6-2/TRBV6-3	TRBJ2-1	CASSYNPTSLNEQFF	TGTGCCAGCAGTTACAACCCCACTAGTTTGAATGAGCAGTTCTTC
-	-	TRBV6-4	TRBJ1-1	CATRSGTEAFF	TGTGCCACCCGATCAGGGACTGAAGCTTTCTTT
-	TRBD1	TRBV2	TRBJ2-1	CASSGDREADNEQFF	TGTGCCAGCAGTGGGGACAGGGAGGCGGACAATGAGCAGTTCTTC
-	-	TRBV28	TRBJ1-1	CASSQNTEAFF	TGTGCCAGCTCACAGAATACTGAAGCTTTCTTT